This T cell receptor (beta chain) was sequenced in a study of cytomegalovirus exposure and HLA in healthy donors. Germline V gene lookup returns CDR1 SGHTA and CDR2 FQGNSA. The CDR3 consists of 14 residues. Germline trimming cut 10 bases from V and 3 bases from J; bases unmatched to any gene: 7. Amplification used 60 Vbeta primers and 13 Jbeta primers. Clones were sequenced by immunoSEQ multiplex PCR, and TCRdb holds only the in-frame ones, with some missing. Of roughly 99,000 clones detected, more than 65% appear once; the ten largest clones hold roughly 3.9%. The receptor's source is a male donor in good health and CMV-seronegative. This chain links TRBV7-2 with TRBJ2-3; the match to TRBD2 covers 10 bases. Sequencing input: PBMCs. The CDR3: CAIRLAGRTDTQYF. CDR3 nucleotides: TGTGCCATCCGACTAGCGGGCAGGACAGATACGCAGTATTTT.